This record concerns one T cell receptor (beta chain) sequence. The antigen remains unidentified. This sample was included in a study of Graves' ophthalmopathy and Graves' hyperthyroidism. Study-wide results and caveats: Most expanded clonotypes from thyroid (those above 0.001 frequency) were also found in blood.

Researchers turned away patients with other autoimmune diseases, uncontrolled infections, pregnancy or lactation. Diagnostic conclusions were grounded in clinical symptoms, serum thyroxine, TRAb, thyroid ultrasound and orbital computed tomography. Using RNA transcripts, the TCR beta CDR3 regions were amplified. HTBI-primed first-round RT-PCR preceded second-round multiplex PCR. One entry per CDR3 protein, called by TCRdb with MiXCR from the multiplex PCR reads. Here the sample spans roughly 700,000 distinct CDR3 sequences, approximately 40% being singletons. V gave up 8 bases and J gave up 6 bases, with 11 bases separating them. The CDR3 contains 12 residues. CDR1 is SGHDT and CDR2 is YYEEEE in the germline V gene.

The gene calls are TRBV5-6 and TRBJ2-2; no clear D. The sequence came from an adult man with Graves' ophthalmopathy. Sequencing was performed on peripheral blood. The CDR3 region is CASLSVAGELFF. CDR3 DNA: TGTGCCAGTCTGTCGGTGGCCGGGGAGCTGTTTTTT. The full variable domain, in which reference TRBV5-6 and TRBJ2-2 provide the parts outside the CDR3, is DAGVTQSPTHLIKTRGQQVTLRCSPKSGHDTVSWYQQALGQGPQFIFQYYEEEERQRGNFPDRFSGHQFPNYSSELNVNALLLGDSALYLCASLSVAGELFFGEGSRLTVL.